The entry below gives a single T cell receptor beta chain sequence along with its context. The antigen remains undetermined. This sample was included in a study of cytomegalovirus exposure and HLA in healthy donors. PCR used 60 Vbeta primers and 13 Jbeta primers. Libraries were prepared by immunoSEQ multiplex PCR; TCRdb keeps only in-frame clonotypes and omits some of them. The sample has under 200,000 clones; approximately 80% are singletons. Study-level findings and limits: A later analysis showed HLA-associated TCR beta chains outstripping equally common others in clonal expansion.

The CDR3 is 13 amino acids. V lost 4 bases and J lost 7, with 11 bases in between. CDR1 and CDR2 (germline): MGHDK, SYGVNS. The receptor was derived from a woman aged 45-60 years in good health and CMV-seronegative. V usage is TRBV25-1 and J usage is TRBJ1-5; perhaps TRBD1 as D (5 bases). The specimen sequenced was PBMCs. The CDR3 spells CASSGYGAQPQHF. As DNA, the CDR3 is TGTGCCAGCAGTGGATATGGGGCCCAGCCCCAGCATTTT.